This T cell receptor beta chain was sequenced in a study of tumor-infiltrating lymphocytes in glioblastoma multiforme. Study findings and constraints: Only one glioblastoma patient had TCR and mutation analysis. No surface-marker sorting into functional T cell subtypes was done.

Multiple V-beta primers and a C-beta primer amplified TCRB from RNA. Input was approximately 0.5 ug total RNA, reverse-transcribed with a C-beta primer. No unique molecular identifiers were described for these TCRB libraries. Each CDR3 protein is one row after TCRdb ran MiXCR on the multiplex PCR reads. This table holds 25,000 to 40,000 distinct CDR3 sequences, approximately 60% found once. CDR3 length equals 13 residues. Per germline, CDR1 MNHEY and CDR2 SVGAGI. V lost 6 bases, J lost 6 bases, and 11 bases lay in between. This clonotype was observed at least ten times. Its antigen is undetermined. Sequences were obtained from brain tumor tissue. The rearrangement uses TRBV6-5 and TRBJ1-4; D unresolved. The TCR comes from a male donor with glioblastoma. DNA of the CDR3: TGTGCCAGCAGCTCCAGGTCGCATGAAAAACTGTTTTTT. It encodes CASSSRSHEKLFF.